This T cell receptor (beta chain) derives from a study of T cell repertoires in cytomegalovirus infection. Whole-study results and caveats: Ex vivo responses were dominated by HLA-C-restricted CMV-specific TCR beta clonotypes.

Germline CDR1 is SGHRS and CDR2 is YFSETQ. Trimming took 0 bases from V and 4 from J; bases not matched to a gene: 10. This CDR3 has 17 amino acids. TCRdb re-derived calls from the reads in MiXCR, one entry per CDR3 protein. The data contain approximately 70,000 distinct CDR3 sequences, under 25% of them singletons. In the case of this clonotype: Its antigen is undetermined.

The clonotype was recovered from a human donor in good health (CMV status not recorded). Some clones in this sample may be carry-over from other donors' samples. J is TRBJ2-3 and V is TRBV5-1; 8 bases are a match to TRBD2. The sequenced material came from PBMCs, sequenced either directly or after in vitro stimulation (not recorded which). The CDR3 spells CASSLEVAGTLADTQYF. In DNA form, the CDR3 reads TGCGCCAGCAGCTTGGAGGTAGCGGGAACTTTAGCAGATACGCAGTATTTT.